The 16 T cell receptor beta chains below were found in one sample sequenced in a study of T cells in Graves' hyperthyroidism and ophthalmopathy. Amplification of TCR beta CDR3 regions used RNA as the template. Primed by the HTBI set, a first-round RT-PCR was run on the TCR CDR3. MiXCR, applied by TCRdb to the multiplex PCR reads, yields one record per CDR3 protein. The table has some 360,000 distinct CDR3 sequences, more than 11% seen once. The sequencing input was blood. These receptors all come from a woman aged 55-69 years with Graves' hyperthyroidism.

The sample holds one count of this clonotype. One end of the junction fails to match germline, which may point to a read error. This rearrangement joins TRBV11-1 to TRBJ2-1; TRBD2 matches at 8 bases. CDR3 length: 14 amino acids. Per germline, CDR1 SGHAT and CDR2 FQDESV (reference sequence). The CDR3 DNA reads as TGTGCCAGCAGCGTAGCGGGGCCCTACAATGAGCAGTTCTTC. This translates into CASSVAGPYNEQFF.

This clonotype was found many times. The CDR3 region has the DNA TGTGCCAGCAGCTCCGGGACCCTTAGCACAGATACGCAGTATTTT. This gives the protein CASSSGTLSTDTQYF. The chain has TRBV5-8 and TRBJ2-3; D could derive from TRBD1 or TRBD2 (5 bases each). The CDR3 covers 15 residues. Trimming removed 3 bases from V and 0 bases from J, with 11 bases in between. CDR1 is SGHTS, CDR2 YDEGEE, per germline. The full variable domain, in which reference TRBV5-8 and TRBJ2-3 provide the parts outside the CDR3, is EAGVTQSPTHLIKTRGQQATLRCSPISGHTSVYWYQQALGLGLQFLLWYDEGEERNRGNFPPRFSGRQFPNYSSELNVNALELEDSALYLCASSSGTLSTDTQYFGPGTRLTVL.

This clonotype has at least ten counts. The rearrangement links TRBV6-1 to TRBJ1-4; D may be TRBD1 (5 bases). Deletions cut 2 bases from V and 5 bases from J, with 12 bases between. Germline CDR1 and CDR2: MNHNS and SASEGT. This CDR3 has 15 amino acids. The CDR3 nucleotides read TGTGCCAGCAGTGAACGGGGCCGGGGGAATGAAAAACTGTTTTTT. Amino acid sequence: CASSERGRGNEKLFF.

The chain couples TRBV29-1 to TRBJ1-1; D is undetermined. The CDR3 runs to 14 residues. Germline values: CDR1 SQVTM, CDR2 ANQGSEA. Between the trimmed V and J ends, which lost 3 bases and 0 bases, there was a span of 11 bases. CDR3 protein: CSVDTDTMNTEAFF. CDR3 in DNA: TGCAGCGTTGATACGGATACAATGAACACTGAAGCTTTCTTT.

This clonotype came up a few times. The CDR3 spells CASSLGTSGWGGEQFF. The DNA for the CDR3 is TGTGCCAGCAGTTTGGGGACTAGCGGCTGGGGGGGTGAGCAGTTCTTC. The chain carries TRBV6-1 and TRBJ2-1; 11 nucleotides line up with TRBD2. V dropped 5 bases and J dropped 9; count of bases not matched to a gene: 12. The germline CDR1 and CDR2 sequences are MNHNS and SASEGT. The length of the CDR3 is 16 residues.

This clonotype has just a few counts. The rearrangement joins TRBV4-1 to TRBJ2-5; D remains unclear. The CDR3 consists of 13 residues. Per germline, CDR1 MGHRA and CDR2 YSYEKL. V lost 1 base and J 3 bases, leaving 6 bases between the germline ends. CDR3 nucleotide sequence: TGCGCCAGCAGCCAAGGAATAAAAGAGACCCAGTACTTC. Translating it yields CASSQGIKETQYF.

This clonotype was counted a few times. V and J are TRBV12-3 or TRBV12-4 and TRBJ1-4, with D hard to call. This CDR3 comprises 13 residues. Trimming removed 5 bases at V and 1 base at J, with 5 bases between. CDR3 region: CASSGRTNEKLFF. CDR3 in DNA: TGTGCCAGCAGTGGGCGAACTAATGAAAAACTGTTTTTT.

This clonotype was found many times. The chain employs TRBV2 and TRBJ1-5, with D unclear. The CDR3 has 14 amino acids. V was clipped by 7 bases and J by 3 bases, with 13 bases between them. Germline CDR1 is SNHLY and CDR2 is FYNNEI. As DNA, the CDR3 is TGTGCCAGCACTGTGGACCGAATCAATCAGCCCCAGCATTTT. Its translation: CASTVDRINQPQHF. The variable domain in full, with the rest retrieved from reference TRBV2 and TRBJ1-5, is EPEVTQTPSHQVTQMGQEVILRCVPISNHLYFYWYRQILGQKVEFLVSFYNNEISEKSEIFDDQFSVERPDGSNFTLKIRSTKLEDSAMYFCASTVDRINQPQHFGDGTRLSIL.

This clonotype was counted many times. The genes are TRBV12-3 or TRBV12-4 and TRBJ1-2, with D possibly being TRBD1 (5 bases). V was clipped by 3 bases and J by 0 bases, with 17 bases between them. The CDR3 is 17 amino acids. Written as DNA, the CDR3 is TGTGCCAGCAGTTTGAGATTCGGGCAGGGCTCTAACTATGGCTACACCTTC. Its translation is CASSLRFGQGSNYGYTF.

This clonotype was observed at least ten times. V usage is TRBV18 and J usage is TRBJ2-3; no clear D gene. Germline CDR1 is KGHSH and CDR2 is LQKENI. The germline V and J ends were trimmed by 8 bases and 1 base, with 7 bases remaining between them. The CDR3 has 12 residues. CDR3 DNA: TGTGCCAGCAGCCCAGGCACAGATACGCAGTATTTT. Amino acids: CASSPGTDTQYF.

This clonotype was counted a few times. The chain recombines TRBV28 with TRBJ2-7; 8 positions match TRBD1. The CDR3 is made up of 11 amino acids. The V gene's germline CDR1 is MDHEN and CDR2 SYDVKM. J gave up 7 bases and V 11 bases, and 7 bases lay outside the gene matches. The CDR3 spells CASQGAWEQYF. CDR3 sequence (DNA): TGTGCCTCCCAGGGGGCCTGGGAGCAGTACTTC.

This clonotype has ten or more counts. The V and J genes are TRBV18 and TRBJ2-7; D is unclear. Germline loops: CDR1 KGHSH, CDR2 LQKENI. V was cut by 3 bases and J by 5 bases, with 14 bases left in between. CDR3 length: 14 amino acids. CDR3 bases: TGTGCCAGCTCACCGTCCGACGGCCACCACGAGCAGTACTTC. Translated: CASSPSDGHHEQYF.

The chain couples TRBV19 to TRBJ2-3; the D gene is possibly TRBD1 (6 bases). From germline, CDR1 is LNHDA and CDR2 SQIVND (reference sequence). Deletions cut 7 bases from V and 5 bases from J, with 13 bases between. The CDR3 loop spans 13 amino acids. CDR3 region: CASTIGGRDTQYF. The CDR3 DNA reads TGTGCCAGTACCATTGGGGGCAGAGATACGCAGTATTTT.

The V call is TRBV4-1, the J call TRBJ1-4; D is unclear. With 0 bases removed from V and 0 bases from J, the gap between germline ends came to 8 bases. CDR3 length: 16 amino acids. CDR1 is MGHRA, CDR2 YSYEKL, per germline. In DNA, the CDR3 is TGCGCCAGCAGCCAAGATCGGGGAACAACTAATGAAAAACTGTTTTTT. This gives the protein CASSQDRGTTNEKLFF.

This clonotype came up many times. This sequence joins TRBV25-1 and TRBJ2-3; 12 nucleotides line up with TRBD2. The CDR3 consists of 18 residues. Per the germline V gene, CDR1 is MGHDK and CDR2 is SYGVNS. With V trimmed by 0 bases and J by 3 bases, 7 bases remained unmatched. In DNA, the CDR3 is TGTGCCAGCAGTGAATACCTGGGACTAGCGGGTCGGACAGATACGCAGTATTTT. Translating it yields CASSEYLGLAGRTDTQYF. Looking up the rest from reference TRBV25-1 and TRBJ2-3 gives the full variable domain: EADIYQTPRYLVIGTGKKITLECSQTMGHDKMYWYQQDPGMELHLIHYSYGVNSTEKGDLSSESTVSRIRTEHFPLTLESARPSHTSQYLCASSEYLGLAGRTDTQYFGPGTRLTVL.

This clonotype has just one count. The chain carries TRBV6-1 and TRBJ2-7; 7 bases map to TRBD2. V dropped 1 base and J dropped 5; count of bases not matched to a gene: 2. This CDR3 is 13 amino acids long. Germline V gene lookup returns CDR1 MNHNS and CDR2 SASEGT. CDR3 in amino acids: CASSEVGRHEQYF. In nucleotides, the CDR3 is TGTGCCAGCAGTGAAGTCGGGAGGCACGAGCAGTACTTC.